This T cell receptor beta chain was sequenced during a study of beta chain features in type 1 diabetes (dated 2018 in TCRdb). With respect to the entire study: No differences in mean age, gender distribution, total cell number or subset yield were found between patients and healthy donors. In the study, TCRB repertoires of sorted circulating CD4+ T cell subsets from recently diagnosed type 1 diabetes patients were compared with those of matched healthy donors. Whereas all 28 donors provided naive and central memory subsets, regulatory and stem cell-like memory subsets were isolated from just 8 patients and roughly eight healthy donors. Across all samples, fewer than 110,000,000 sorted cells were examined, and cell number per subset correlated strongly with RNA yield. The paper as a whole reports these results and caveats: PCR may preferentially amplify shorter templates, but because patient and control samples were amplified and corrected together, any resulting skew would affect both groups equally. Patients with type 1 diabetes made fewer insertions and deleted more nucleotides at VDJ recombination sites, implying thymic rearrangement abnormalities. Sequencing cDNA rather than genomic DNA could over-represent highly expressing activated cells, although activation and CD3 levels did not differ between groups. The naive, central memory and regulatory TCRB repertoires appeared to resemble one another more closely among patients than among healthy donors. A moderate but significant shortening of TCRB CDR3 length was observed in type 1 diabetes patients in all four CD4+ subsets. Because the HLA sub-analyses included only small numbers of individuals, any influence of HLA type on TCRB rearrangement was left unresolved.

Trimmed from V: 0 bases; trimmed from J: 7 bases; junction bases lacking a gene match: 8. The CDR3 runs 17 residues from the cysteine to the phenylalanine. The kept DNA is CDR3 alone, 51 bases in frame from the first base. The CDR1 and CDR2 encoded by the germline V gene are LGHNA and YSLEER. From each donor, a single peripheral blood sample of around 120 mL on average was drawn into heparinised tubes. Naive, central memory, regulatory and stem cell-like memory CD4+ T cells were sorted on a BD FACSAria II using a panel including CD45RO, CCR7, CD25, CD127, CD95 and CD27. Every sorted population had a purity above 98%. PBMCs were isolated immediately by Lymphoprep density gradient centrifugation and stained directly without culture. So that batch effects would be minimized, each experiment stained and sorted samples in pairs, pairing one healthy donor with one patient. With respect to this clone: Its antigen remains undetermined. Base qualities are not recorded, but no much larger clone differs from it by a single base.

The entire isolated RNA was reverse transcribed using the High Capacity cDNA Reverse Transcription Kit, and thus expressed TCRB transcripts were sequenced. Naive, central memory and regulatory T cell samples underwent deep immunoSEQ sequencing, averaging roughly 3.3 million total reads per sample. Sorted cells were lysed in RLT buffer and RNA was extracted with DNase-treated RNeasy Micro or Mini kits, depending on cell number. Each cell subset was processed on its own to prevent cross-contamination, while patient and healthy donor samples were processed together. The immunoSEQ multiplex PCR was used to amplify TCRB sequences from cDNA, yielding 87-bp fragments that span the CDR3 region. Sequencing of the amplicons was done on the Illumina HiSeq platform. The study's own analysis went as follows. PCR bias was corrected computationally using synthetic template baselines, and reads within Hamming distance 2 were collapsed, with unmergeable singletons discarded. Reads were aligned to IMGT to assign V, D and J genes, CDR3 length, and insertions or deletions at six rearrangement sites. Within each subset, clonotype counts were normalized to the number of sorted cells before true diversity and Gini coefficients were calculated with the tcR R package. Repertoire sharing was quantified using the overlap coefficient calculated on TCRB nucleotide sequences. The table comes from immuneACCESS by way of TCRdb, which keeps in-frame sequences with V and J called. Part of the clones is missing from these tables; in studies checked, under half for an unresolved V gene and the rest for unknown reasons. That table supplies the V and J calls and clone size; D and trimming were determined from the DNA. For this sample the table gives 150,000 to 200,000 clones, of which roughly 8% were detected only once. Jointly, the top ten make up around 0.5% of the sample.

The material sequenced was central memory CD4+ T cells from blood. In this chain, TRBV4-3 is recombined with TRBJ2-3; TRBD2 matches 12 bases in the middle. This TCR came from a young woman with type 1 diabetes. The nucleotides are TGCGCCAGCAGCCAAGAACCCCGACTAGCGGGAGTGAATACGCAGTATTTT. The encoded protein is CASSQEPRLAGVNTQYF.